This TCR beta chain originates from a study of blood T cell repertoires in COVID-19. Study details: Acute and convalescent COVID-19 samples came from the United States, Italy and Spain. PBMCs, B-cell-depleted T cells, or T cells provided the cDNA or gDNA that made up the material.

As processed by the authors: Reference gene primer amplification gave nucleated cell count estimates. Profiled with immunoSEQ multiplex PCR; TCRdb holds only in-frame clones, not every one. V, J and clone size were drawn from that table, and D and trimming were deduced from the DNA. Here the sample spans 440,000 or so clones, approximately 90% being singletons. Enrollment of patients from Seattle took place during active infection, with longitudinal follow-up. This CDR3 is 16 amino acids long. V lost 3 bases and J lost 3; bases outside the gene matches: 9. Germline V gene data show CDR1 as SGDLS and CDR2 as YYNGEE.

The specimen was peripheral blood. V gene TRBV9 combines with J gene TRBJ1-2; TRBD1 matches at 9 bases. The TCR was taken from a woman in her forties with COVID-19, enrolled during active disease. CDR3 residues: CASSASSNRGHYGYTF. The CDR3 DNA reads TGTGCCAGCAGCGCTTCCTCAAACAGGGGGCACTATGGCTACACCTTC.